One sample yielded the 31 T cell receptor beta chains listed below, sequenced in a study of cytomegalovirus exposure and HLA in healthy donors. Using immunoSEQ multiplex PCR, the repertoire was profiled, and TCRdb retains in-frame clones only, with some absent. In the table there are 200,000 to 250,000 clones, 80% to 90% of which are singletons. The source material was PBMCs. The receptors derive from a woman under 30 in good health and CMV-seropositive.

Written as DNA, the CDR3 is TGTGCCAGCAGACAGGGGAGATCCTACGAGCAGTACTTC. Translation gives CASRQGRSYEQYF. The chain couples TRBV27 to TRBJ2-7; 7 bases fit TRBD1. Per germline, CDR1 MNHEY and CDR2 SMNVEV (reference sequence). V dropped 6 bases and J dropped 1; count of bases not matched to a gene: 3. The CDR3 runs 13 residues.

V gene TRBV2 combines with J gene TRBJ1-2; unclear D gene. Germline V gives CDR1 SNHLY, CDR2 FYNNEI. This CDR3 has 14 residues. Deletions cut 6 bases from V and 8 bases from J, with 19 bases between. CDR3 protein: CASSPSPSLYGYTF. Written as DNA, the CDR3 is TGTGCCAGCAGCCCTTCTCCGAGCCTGTACGGCTACACCTTC.

This clone has just one count. The gene calls are TRBV28 and TRBJ2-3; D gene unclear. Trimming left V 1 base short and J 5 bases short, with 4 bases between. This CDR3 is 12 amino acids long. The germline gives CDR1 MDHEN, CDR2 SYDVKM. CDR3 residues: CASSLSGDTQYF. CDR3 DNA sequence: TGTGCCAGCAGTTTATCAGGAGATACGCAGTATTTT. Combining the CDR3 with reference TRBV28 and TRBJ2-3 gives the whole variable domain DVKVTQSSRYLVKRTGEKVFLECVQDMDHENMFWYRQDPGLGLRLIYFSYDVKMKEKGDIPEGYSVSREKKERFSLILESASTNQTSMYLCASSLSGDTQYFGPGTRLTVL.

This clone has only a few counts. J is TRBJ1-4 and V is TRBV19, with 11 bases identical to TRBD1. This CDR3 is built from 16 residues. Germline V gene sequence: CDR1 LNHDA, CDR2 SQIVND (reference sequence). V was pared by 5 bases and J by 1 base, with 3 bases of the junction left unmatched. The DNA of the CDR3 is TGTGCCAGTAGTGTCGGGACAGGGGGAACTAATGAAAAACTGTTTTTT. This codes for CASSVGTGGTNEKLFF.

The table lists this clone with a few counts. The chain uses TRBV6-5 and TRBJ2-1; 7 nucleotides align to TRBD2. This CDR3 region has 15 residues. V was pared by 6 bases and J by 7 bases, with 12 bases of the junction left unmatched. Germline V gene data show CDR1 as MNHEY and CDR2 as SVGAGI. CDR3: CASSSRAGNVNEQFF. CDR3 nucleotides: TGTGCCAGCAGCTCGAGAGCGGGAAACGTAAATGAGCAGTTCTTC.

The gene calls are TRBV6-1 and TRBJ2-3, with TRBD2 as a possible D gene (6 bases). CDR3 length equals 14 residues. Trimming took 8 bases from V and 4 from J, leaving 16 bases between them. Per germline, CDR1 MNHNS and CDR2 SASEGT. The CDR3 spells CASRRGGGSDTQYF. The CDR3 DNA follows: TGTGCCAGCCGCCGGGGAGGTGGTTCAGATACGCAGTATTTT.

The J gene is TRBJ2-2, the V gene TRBV7-8, with a tentative D call TRBD1 (6 bases). CDR1 and CDR2 from the germline V gene are SGHVS and FQNEAQ. The V end lost 1 base, the J end lost 3 bases, and 21 bases lay between the germline ends. This CDR3 comprises 19 residues. The DNA of the CDR3 is TGTGCCAGCAGCTTAGTCAGCAGGGGTCTCAAACTCTACACCGGGGAGCTGTTTTTT. Translation: CASSLVSRGLKLYTGELFF.

The chain recombines TRBV21-1 with TRBJ2-7; the table names TRBD1, a call not compared with the DNA. TRBV21-1 has pseudogene status. The CDR3 runs to 16 residues. CDR3 loop: CASSKIVDRGPYEQYF. The CDR3 DNA sequence: TGTGCCAGCAGCAAGATAGTGGACAGGGGACCCTACGAGCAGTACTTC.

The chain couples TRBV28 to TRBJ1-3, with D uncertain. This CDR3 region has 12 residues. Germline V gives CDR1 MDHEN, CDR2 SYDVKM. V was pared by 4 bases and J by 4 bases, with 5 bases between. This CDR3 is CASSYSGNTIYF. The DNA for the CDR3 is TGTGCCAGCAGTTACTCAGGAAACACCATATATTTT. The complete variable domain, with remaining parts taken from reference TRBV28 and TRBJ1-3, reads DVKVTQSSRYLVKRTGEKVFLECVQDMDHENMFWYRQDPGLGLRLIYFSYDVKMKEKGDIPEGYSVSREKKERFSLILESASTNQTSMYLCASSYSGNTIYFGEGSWLTVV.

The V gene is TRBV5-1, the J gene TRBJ1-2; D remains unclear. From germline, CDR1 is SGHRS and CDR2 YFSETQ. The CDR3 is made up of 14 amino acids. V lost 0 bases, J lost 2 bases, and 8 bases lay in between. The CDR3: CASSLDASNYGYTF. For the CDR3, the DNA is TGCGCCAGCAGCTTGGATGCAAGCAACTATGGCTACACCTTC.

The rearrangement joins TRBV9 to TRBJ2-5, with D perhaps TRBD2 (5 bases). Germline lookup yields CDR1 SGDLS and CDR2 YYNGEE. V lost 1 base and J lost 2, with 9 bases in between. The CDR3 is made up of 14 amino acids. For the CDR3, the DNA is TGTGCCAGCAGCGTAACGGACTCTCAAGAGACCCAGTACTTC. This codes for CASSVTDSQETQYF. Together with reference TRBV9 and TRBJ2-5, the CDR3 gives the full variable domain: DSGVTQTPKHLITATGQRVTLRCSPRSGDLSVYWYQQSLDQGLQFLIQYYNGEERAKGNILERFSAQQFPDLHSELNLSSLELGDSALYFCASSVTDSQETQYFGPGTRLLVL.

The genes are TRBV18 and TRBJ2-2, with a weak D call TRBD2 (6 bases). The CDR3 loop spans 17 amino acids. V was trimmed by 2 bases and J by 0 bases, leaving 13 bases between them. The germline V gene encodes CDR1 KGHSH and CDR2 LQKENI. The chain's CDR3 is CASSPRDFSANTGELFF. The CDR3 nucleotides are TGTGCCAGCTCACCAAGGGACTTCTCCGCGAACACCGGGGAGCTGTTTTTT.

The chain combines TRBV6-5 with TRBJ2-1, with 9 positions matching TRBD1. The ends lost 2 bases at V and 5 bases at J; junction bases unmatched: 7. Per germline, CDR1 MNHEY and CDR2 SVGAGI. The CDR3 covers 16 residues. The CDR3 sequence is CASSYTGQGSHNEQFF. The CDR3, as DNA: TGTGCCAGCAGTTACACGGGACAGGGAAGCCACAATGAGCAGTTCTTC.

Here the CDR3 DNA reads TGTGCCAGCAGTTTACGATTCGGGGGATTCCAAGCGGGGAGCTCCTACAATGAGCAGTTCTTC. This sequence encodes CASSLRFGGFQAGSSYNEQFF. The rearrangement uses TRBV27 and TRBJ2-1, with 7 positions matching TRBD2. This CDR3 has 21 residues. Germline CDR1 and CDR2: MNHEY and SMNVEV (reference sequence). Trimming took 2 bases from V and 0 from J; bases not matched to a gene: 19.

The rearrangement joins TRBV6-1 to TRBJ2-7; tentative D call: TRBD1 (6 bases). The V gene's germline CDR1 is MNHNS and CDR2 SASEGT. CDR3 length: 12 amino acids. The V and J ends lost 8 bases and 9 bases respectively, with 17 bases between them. The CDR3 reads CASVEGVLRQYF. CDR3 coding DNA: TGTGCCAGCGTCGAGGGGGTCCTTAGGCAGTACTTC.

The rearrangement joins TRBV11-2 to TRBJ2-1, with 10 bases matching TRBD2. The CDR3 spans 17 residues. Losses at the gene ends were 4 bases for V and 3 bases for J; bases not matched to a gene: 9. CDR1 and CDR2 (germline): SGHAT, FQNNGV. The CDR3 reads CASSSHPAGGVYNEQFF. In DNA, the CDR3 is TGTGCCAGCAGCTCACACCCAGCGGGAGGGGTCTACAATGAGCAGTTCTTC. Filled out from reference TRBV11-2 and TRBJ2-1, the complete variable domain reads EAGVAQSPRYKIIEKRQSVAFWCNPISGHATLYWYQQILGQGPKLLIQFQNNGVVDDSQLPKDRFSAERLKGVDSTLKIQPAKLEDSAVYLCASSSHPAGGVYNEQFFGPGTRLTVL.

The chain joins TRBV27 to TRBJ1-2, with 7 bases that match TRBD1. The CDR3 runs to 15 residues. The J segment lost 6 bases and the V segment lost 7 bases, leaving 14 bases of the junction unmatched. Germline CDR1 MNHEY, CDR2 SMNVEV (reference sequence). The CDR3 nucleotides are TGTGCCAGCACCCCTCTACCGGGACAGCTCCATGGCTACACCTTC. This encodes CASTPLPGQLHGYTF.

The J gene is TRBJ2-1, the V gene TRBV7-9, with TRBD2 matching 9 bases. Per germline, CDR1 SEHNR and CDR2 FQNEAQ (reference sequence). The CDR3 covers 14 residues. The V segment lost 4 bases and the J segment 4 bases; nucleotides outside the gene matches: 2. The CDR3 loop reads CASSSSGTYNEQFF. The CDR3 DNA reads TGTGCCAGCAGCTCTAGCGGGACTTACAATGAGCAGTTCTTC.

This chain joins TRBV6-5 and TRBJ1-5, with D unresolved. This CDR3 region has 14 residues. Trimming left V 2 bases short and J 2 bases short, with 7 bases between. Looked up from germline, CDR1 is MNHEY and CDR2 is SVGAGI. DNA for the CDR3: TGTGCCAGCAGTTACGATAGCGGCAATCAGCCCCAGCATTTT. Protein product: CASSYDSGNQPQHF.

This sequence joins TRBV6-5 and TRBJ2-7; a possible D gene is TRBD2 (5 bases). The length of the CDR3 is 13 residues. V gave up 0 bases and J gave up 6 bases, with 9 bases separating them. The germline V gene encodes CDR1 MNHEY and CDR2 SVGAGI. CDR3 loop: CASSYSPRGEQYF. In DNA form, the CDR3 reads TGTGCCAGCAGTTACTCCCCTCGGGGCGAGCAGTACTTC.

The chain uses TRBV27 and TRBJ2-1; possibly TRBD1 for D (6 bases). CDR1 is MNHEY and CDR2 is SMNVEV in the germline V gene (reference sequence). V shed 3 bases and J shed 4 bases, with 13 bases lying between them. The length of the CDR3 is 15 residues. Here the CDR3 reads CASSFKTGWYNEQFF. DNA for the CDR3: TGTGCCAGCAGTTTTAAAACAGGGTGGTACAATGAGCAGTTCTTC.

The chain has TRBV5-1 and TRBJ1-2; 8 nucleotides line up with TRBD1. Germline V lookup: CDR1 SGHRS, CDR2 YFSETQ. This CDR3 region has 13 residues. J lost 5 bases, V lost 7 bases, and 7 bases had no gene match. Here the CDR3 reads CASDGQGRYGYTF. The CDR3 bases are TGCGCCAGCGATGGACAGGGTCGATATGGCTACACCTTC.

The rearrangement uses TRBV5-1 and TRBJ1-5, with TRBD1 identical over 9 bases. The J segment lost 11 bases and the V segment lost 0 bases, leaving 6 bases of the junction unmatched. The CDR3 consists of 14 residues. Germline assignment: CDR1 SGHRS and CDR2 YFSETQ. This chain's CDR3 is CASSLGTGDTAQHF. In DNA, the CDR3 is TGCGCCAGCAGCTTGGGGACAGGGGACACGGCCCAGCATTTT.

The chain has TRBV5-1 and TRBJ1-1; 10 nucleotides align to TRBD1. Unmatched junction bases numbered 6, after V lost 2 bases and J lost 2 bases. Germline V CDR1 and CDR2: SGHRS, YFSETQ. This CDR3 is built from 16 residues. The CDR3 here is CASSFRQGAVNTEAFF. CDR3 coding DNA: TGCGCCAGCAGCTTTAGACAGGGGGCGGTTAACACTGAAGCTTTCTTT. Drawing the rest from reference TRBV5-1 and TRBJ1-1, the complete variable domain is KAGVTQTPRYLIKTRGQQVTLSCSPISGHRSVSWYQQTPGQGLQFLFEYFSETQRNKGNFPGRFSGRQFSNSRSEMNVSTLELGDSALYLCASSFRQGAVNTEAFFGQGTRLTVV.

V gene TRBV19 combines with J gene TRBJ1-2; D ambiguous. Trimming removed 3 bases from V and 0 bases from J, with 8 bases in between. Germline V gene lookup returns CDR1 LNHDA and CDR2 SQIVND (reference sequence). The CDR3 spans 14 residues. The DNA of the CDR3 is TGTGCCAGTAGTATCACATCTGCTAACTATGGCTACACCTTC. It encodes CASSITSANYGYTF. Looking up the rest from reference TRBV19 and TRBJ1-2 gives the full variable domain: DGGITQSPKYLFRKEGQNVTLSCEQNLNHDAMYWYRQDPGQGLRLIYYSQIVNDFQKGDIAEGYSVSREKKESFPLTVTSAQKNPTAFYLCASSITSANYGYTFGSGTRLTVV.

The gene calls are TRBV4-1 and TRBJ2-2, with a tentative D call TRBD1 (5 bases). The CDR3 runs to 16 residues. V was pared by 5 bases and J by 5 bases, with 18 bases between. Germline CDR1 and CDR2: MGHRA and YSYEKL. The CDR3: CASSTGHLGLTGELFF. The DNA of the CDR3 is TGCGCCAGCAGCACCGGACACTTGGGATTAACCGGGGAGCTGTTTTTT.

The chain combines TRBV5-4 with TRBJ2-5, with 10 bases identical to TRBD1. The trim removed 4 bases at V and 5 bases at J, leaving 8 bases unmatched. The CDR3 has 15 amino acids. The germline gives CDR1 SGHNT, CDR2 YYREEE (reference sequence). CDR3 loop: CASSPGTGARETQYF. CDR3 sequence (DNA): TGTGCCAGCAGCCCCGGGACAGGGGCCCGGGAGACCCAGTACTTC. The complete variable domain, with remaining parts taken from reference TRBV5-4 and TRBJ2-5, reads ETGVTQSPTHLIKTRGQQVTLRCSSQSGHNTVSWYQQALGQGPQFIFQYYREEENGRGNFPPRFSGLQFPNYSSELNVNALELDDSALYLCASSPGTGARETQYFGPGTRLLVL.

The rearrangement joins TRBV27 to TRBJ2-3, with 9 positions matching TRBD2. The CDR3 extends over 15 amino acids. After removal of 3 bases from V and 4 bases from J, the junction contained 5 bases not matched to a gene. Germline V gene lookup returns CDR1 MNHEY and CDR2 SMNVEV (reference sequence). The CDR3 loop reads CASSFRLAGADTQYF. The CDR3 region has the DNA TGTGCCAGCAGTTTTCGGTTAGCGGGAGCAGATACGCAGTATTTT.

The rearrangement joins TRBV4-1 to TRBJ1-1, with TRBD1 matching over 9 bases. The junction had 5 bases not matched to a gene; V was cut back by 5 bases and J by 4 bases. Germline loops: CDR1 MGHRA, CDR2 YSYEKL. The CDR3 has 14 amino acids. DNA for the CDR3: TGCGCCAGCAGCTCTACAGGGGGCCTCACTGAAGCTTTCTTT. This encodes CASSSTGGLTEAFF.

The chain has TRBV7-8 and TRBJ2-1; TRBD2 matches 7 bases. This CDR3 spans 16 amino acids. Per the germline V gene, CDR1 is SGHVS and CDR2 is FQNEAQ. Trimming at V came to 4 bases and at J to 5 bases, leaving 11 bases not matched to a gene. CDR3 DNA: TGTGCCAGCAGCTACGGGCGGGAGCCCCTTAACAATGAGCAGTTCTTC. It encodes CASSYGREPLNNEQFF.

The genes are TRBV5-1 and TRBJ1-2; D possibly corresponds to TRBD1 (5 bases). The CDR3 contains 12 residues. The germline V gene encodes CDR1 SGHRS and CDR2 YFSETQ. V gave up 1 base and J gave up 6 bases, with 7 bases separating them. In DNA, the CDR3 is TGCGCCAGCAGCTTGAAGGGGAATGGCTACACCTTC. Its protein is CASSLKGNGYTF.